Included here is one TCR beta chain sequence, with context. Its antigen is still unknown. This sample stems from a study of Ad26.COV2.S vaccination and SARS-CoV-2 variants. Study in general: Intramuscular Ad26.COV2.S doses were given once or twice, 56 days apart.

Overall study results and limits: Placebo recipients showed lower spike-specific TCR breadth than vaccinees.

The CDR3 contains 14 residues. Trimming pared 0 bases from V and 6 bases from J, leaving 11 bases between. The V gene's germline CDR1 is SGDLS and CDR2 YYNGEE. Documented treatment: roughly 19 received Ad26.COV2.S at low or high dose, single or two shots; 5 received placebo; per-sample allocation not given. On day 63 after the first injection, vaccine and placebo recipients gave samples. Recruitment in Boston yielded a donor of adult age, 18-55 years. This vaccine is an Ad26 vector that expresses the Wuhan-strain SARS-CoV-2 spike. Assay: immunoSEQ multiplex PCR; the TCRdb copy retains only in-frame clones and omits some. The repertoire holds hundreds of thousands of clones, with around nine tenths as singletons.

This sample comprised peripheral blood, obtained in a trial of Ad26.COV2.S vaccine versus placebo. The chain uses TRBV9 and TRBJ2-3; D unresolved. This receptor was taken from a person aged 18 to 59 who received the Ad26.COV2.S COVID-19 vaccine or a placebo. The CDR3 is CASSVEAFLDTQYF. The CDR3 DNA follows: TGTGCCAGCAGCGTAGAGGCTTTCTTGGATACGCAGTATTTT.